The 16 T cell receptor beta chains in this list originate from one sample, sequenced in a study of T cells after posttransplantation cyclophosphamide. The data were produced by immunoSEQ multiplex PCR, yet TCRdb's version contains in-frame clones alone and is incomplete. Singletons are absent from the sample, which has some 10,000 clones. Busulfan-fludarabine conditioning, marrow transplant, and cyclophosphamide on days +3 and +4 were administered. The specimen was PBMCs, collected after allogeneic stem cell transplant with posttransplant cyclophosphamide. All receptors come from a female patient aged 40 to 50 who received an allogeneic stem cell transplant from a related donor, was CMV-positive, and had no GVHD. Some T cells here may be from the graft donor.

This clone has ten or more counts. The V gene is TRBV19, the J gene TRBJ1-2, with TRBD1 matching 7 bases. This CDR3 has 13 residues. Trimming took 7 bases from V and 4 from J; bases not matched to a gene: 6. Germline CDR1 is LNHDA and CDR2 is SQIVND (reference sequence). The CDR3 reads CASKPTGIYGYTF. The DNA of the CDR3 is TGTGCCAGTAAACCGACAGGGATCTATGGCTACACCTTC.

This clone occurred many times. The chain is built from TRBV7-8 and TRBJ1-1; no firm D call. Trimming removed 3 bases at V and 4 bases at J, with 12 bases between. Germline assignment: CDR1 SGHVS and CDR2 FQNEAQ. The CDR3 is made up of 14 amino acids. CDR3 protein: CASSFQPVATEAFF. For the CDR3, the DNA is TGTGCCAGCAGCTTTCAACCGGTTGCCACTGAAGCTTTCTTT.

This clone was observed at least ten times. The J gene is TRBJ2-3, the V gene TRBV7-9, with D possibly matching TRBD1 (6 bases). V was clipped by 1 base and J by 0 bases, with 11 bases between them. Germline CDR1 reads SEHNR; CDR2 reads FQNEAQ (reference sequence). The CDR3 loop spans 16 amino acids. The CDR3 nucleotides read TGTGCCAGCAGCTTAGTGGTCAGGGGAAGCACAGATACGCAGTATTTT. Protein product: CASSLVVRGSTDTQYF.

This clone has a handful of counts. The rearrangement joins TRBV6-1 to TRBJ2-3, with D possibly matching TRBD2 (7 bases). The V end lost 4 bases, the J end lost 5 bases, and 19 bases lay between the germline ends. The CDR3 is 16 amino acids. Germline values: CDR1 MNHNS, CDR2 SASEGT. CDR3 protein: CASSGFRGGPGDTQYF. DNA for the CDR3: TGTGCCAGCAGTGGCTTTAGGGGGGGGCCGGGAGATACGCAGTATTTT.

This clone has ten or more counts. V and J are TRBV18 and TRBJ1-6; a possible D gene is TRBD1 (5 bases). In germline, CDR1 is KGHSH, CDR2 LQKENI. CDR3 length: 16 residues. V was trimmed by 1 base and J by 9 bases, leaving 16 bases between them. The CDR3 reads CASSPLSRAGGSPLHF. The CDR3 nucleotides are TGTGCCAGCTCACCACTGTCCCGGGCGGGGGGTTCACCCCTCCACTTT.

The V call is TRBV23-1, the J call TRBJ1-4, with TRBD1 matching over 10 bases. TRBV23-1 is placed among ORFs of uncertain function. This CDR3 has 20 residues. Trimming took 4 bases from V and 5 from J; bases not matched to a gene: 19. The CDR3 here is CASSPSPGTGDLRGNEKLFF. The CDR3 nucleotides read TGCGCCAGCAGTCCGTCCCCAGGGACAGGGGATCTAAGGGGGAATGAAAAACTGTTTTTT.

This clone occurred many times. The gene calls are TRBV19 and TRBJ1-5; D perhaps matches TRBD1 (5 bases). Trimming took off 4 bases at V and 5 bases at J, with 15 bases between the two ends. From germline, CDR1 is LNHDA and CDR2 SQIVND (reference sequence). CDR3 length: 15 amino acids. As DNA, the CDR3 is TGTGCCAGTAGTACCCTCGGGACTGTTGATCAGCCCCAGCATTTT. Amino acids: CASSTLGTVDQPQHF. Variable domain in full (rest from reference TRBV19 and TRBJ1-5): DGGITQSPKYLFRKEGQNVTLSCEQNLNHDAMYWYRQDPGQGLRLIYYSQIVNDFQKGDIAEGYSVSREKKESFPLTVTSAQKNPTAFYLCASSTLGTVDQPQHFGDGTRLSIL.

This clone came up many times. The chain recombines TRBV7-3 with TRBJ2-3; the D is unclear. Germline-derived CDR1 and CDR2 are SGHTA and FQGTGA. V was cut by 2 bases and J by 0 bases, with 15 bases left in between. CDR3 length: 17 amino acids. CDR3 sequence: CASSLSNTILSTDTQYF. The CDR3 DNA reads TGTGCCAGCAGCTTATCGAACACCATATTGAGCACAGATACGCAGTATTTT.

The chain links TRBV18 to TRBJ2-3; 10 bases map to TRBD1. CDR3 size: 16 residues. V trimming: 3 bases; J trimming: 1 base; junction bases outside the gene matches: 4. CDR1 KGHSH and CDR2 LQKENI come from the germline V gene. CDR3: CASSPGQGIGTDTQYF. The CDR3 coding sequence is TGTGCCAGCTCACCGGGACAGGGGATAGGCACAGATACGCAGTATTTT.

This clone was found many times. The chain joins TRBV5-4 to TRBJ2-3; TRBD1 is a possible D gene (5 bases). This CDR3 has 16 residues. Between the trimmed V and J ends, which lost 1 base and 2 bases, there was a span of 14 bases. Germline-derived CDR1 and CDR2 are SGHNT and YYREEE (reference sequence). CDR3 bases: TGTGCCAGCAGCTTGAGTGTAGACAGAACCACAGATACGCAGTATTTT. Encoded protein: CASSLSVDRTTDTQYF.

In its sample, this clone was seen many times. The chain uses TRBV7-3 and TRBJ1-5, with unresolved D. Germline V gene data show CDR1 as SGHTA and CDR2 as FQGTGA. V was shortened by 2 bases and J by 4 bases, with 6 bases between the two germline ends. The length of the CDR3 is 13 residues. The CDR3, as DNA: TGTGCCAGCAGCTTAGCTCAGAATCAGCCCCAGCATTTT. Residues: CASSLAQNQPQHF.

This clone was counted many times. The chain has TRBV28 and TRBJ1-4; D might be TRBD1 (5 bases). The CDR3 has 14 residues. Per the germline V gene, CDR1 is MDHEN and CDR2 is SYDVKM. Trimming pared 3 bases from V and 8 bases from J, leaving 13 bases between. The CDR3 DNA is TGTGCCAGCAGTTTTGGCGGGGCTTCGGAAAAACTGTTTTTT. Translation: CASSFGGASEKLFF.

The sample holds many counts of this clone. The rearrangement uses TRBV7-9 and TRBJ2-2; D ambiguous. V was cut by 5 bases and J by 5 bases, with 9 bases left in between. The length of the CDR3 is 13 residues. From germline, CDR1 is SEHNR and CDR2 FQNEAQ (reference sequence). CDR3 sequence (DNA): TGTGCCAGCAGCCAGAAAAGAACCGGGGAGCTGTTTTTT. It is translated as CASSQKRTGELFF.

This clone came up many times. V and J are TRBV7-9 and TRBJ1-2, with 9 bases identical to TRBD1. The V gene's germline CDR1 is SEHNR and CDR2 FQNEAQ (reference sequence). With V trimmed by 3 bases and J by 3 bases, 8 bases remained unmatched. The CDR3 runs to 16 residues. CDR3 DNA: TGTGCCAGCAGCTTGAACAGGGGGCGGGAGGACTATGGCTACACCTTC. Protein: CASSLNRGREDYGYTF.

This clone came up many times. The J gene is TRBJ1-2, the V gene TRBV7-9, with 8 bases identical to TRBD1. V gave up 1 base and J gave up 7 bases; unmatched junction bases: 5. This CDR3 comprises 14 residues. Germline V CDR1 and CDR2: SEHNR, FQNEAQ (reference sequence). CDR3 nucleotides: TGTGCCAGCAGCTTAGAAGTGCAGGGGGCTGGCTACACCTTC. Its protein is CASSLEVQGAGYTF.

This clone was seen ten or more times. The J gene is TRBJ2-7, the V gene TRBV18; 10 bases fit TRBD2. The trim removed 3 bases at V and 0 bases at J, leaving 5 bases unmatched. Germline V lookup: CDR1 KGHSH, CDR2 LQKENI. The CDR3 spans 16 residues. In DNA, the CDR3 is TGTGCCAGCTCACCTAGCGGGAGGCATACCTCCTACGAGCAGTACTTC. Encoded protein: CASSPSGRHTSYEQYF.